This paragraph reports one TCR beta chain. This entry comes from a study of blood T cell repertoires in COVID-19. Across the study: COVID-19 samples, acute and convalescent, were from the United States, Italy and Spain. Nucleic acid was either cDNA or gDNA, and it came from T cells, B-cell-depleted T cells, or PBMCs.

Per the original data handling: Amplification from reference gene primers served as the basis for estimated nucleated cell counts. Here immunoSEQ multiplex PCR was the method, and the copy in TCRdb shows in-frame clones only, minus some. The V and J calls and the clone size are those of that table, but D and trimming were determined from the DNA. The sample includes tens of thousands of clones, about 91% of them seen just once. V shed 0 bases, J shed 5 bases, and the junction held 3 bases outside the gene matches. CDR1 is SGHAT and CDR2 is FQNNGV in the germline V gene. CDR3 length equals 15 residues.

The rearrangement uses TRBV11-2 and TRBJ2-5; 10 nucleotides align to TRBD1. Sequencing was done on a sample of peripheral blood. The receptor was isolated from a woman between 45 and 65 years old with active COVID-19. Here the CDR3 reads CASSLDGTGVETQYF. The CDR3, as DNA: TGTGCCAGCAGCTTAGACGGGACAGGGGTGGAGACCCAGTACTTC.